The text below deals with one T cell receptor beta chain. Antigen: not known. The V gene's germline CDR1 is DFQATT and CDR2 SNEGSKA (reference sequence). V gave up 3 bases and J gave up 2 bases; unmatched junction bases: 6. CDR3 size: 16 residues. These data originate in a study of blood T cells in healthy people across ages. Findings and limits, study-wide: Diversity was estimated from one million T cells, and these estimates were considered underestimates.

A second PCR of roughly 7 to 11 cycles used a sample-barcoded 5' primer and a J-beta primer mix. One entry per CDR3 protein, called by TCRdb with MiXCR from the 5' RACE reads. The sample records about 630,000 distinct CDR3 sequences, 20% to 25% being singletons. The chain recombines TRBV20-1 with TRBJ2-3, with 12 nucleotides matching TRBD2. Sequenced: blood. This sequence originates from a man between 65 and 85 years old in good health. CDR3 amino acids: CSASPTSGGPTDTQYF. The CDR3 DNA reads TGCAGTGCTAGCCCCACTAGCGGGGGGCCCACAGATACGCAGTATTTT.